Presented here are 5 T cell receptor beta chains from one specimen sequenced in a study of cytomegalovirus exposure and HLA in healthy donors. Use of 60 Vbeta and 13 Jbeta primers characterized the PCR. Clones were read by immunoSEQ multiplex PCR, and TCRdb kept only the in-frame ones, dropping some. Of 100,000 to 150,000 clones in the sample, 70% to 85% were seen once. The sequencing input was PBMCs. All receptors derive from a man aged 50-60 years in good health and CMV-seronegative.

The chain combines TRBV5-1 with TRBJ1-6; 8 nucleotides align to TRBD1. V lost 0 bases to trimming and J lost 7 bases; unmatched junction nucleotides: 0. The CDR3 runs to 14 residues. The germline V gene has CDR1 SGHRS and CDR2 YFSETQ. The CDR3 spells CASSLDRGNSPLHF. The CDR3 nucleotides read TGCGCCAGCAGCTTGGACAGGGGGAATTCACCCCTCCACTTT.

This clone was observed a few times. At one boundary the junction diverges from the germline segment, which might be a read error. The chain has TRBV27 and TRBJ2-7; 11 nucleotides agree with TRBD1. Germline CDR1 MNHEY, CDR2 SMNVEV (reference sequence). The CDR3 has 16 residues. The CDR3 is CSCSGAGTGGPYEQYF. As DNA, the CDR3 is TGCTCTTGCTCGGGAGCCGGGACAGGGGGTCCCTACGAGCAGTACTTC.

The J gene is TRBJ2-2, the V gene TRBV7-9; 8 positions match TRBD1. There are 13 residues in the CDR3. Trimming took 11 bases from V and 2 from J; bases not matched to a gene: 4. Looked up from germline, CDR1 is SEHNR and CDR2 is FQNEAQ (reference sequence). The CDR3: CAFQGANTGELFF. DNA for the CDR3: TGTGCCTTCCAGGGGGCAAACACCGGGGAGCTGTTTTTT.

This rearrangement joins TRBV15 to TRBJ2-1; TRBD1 is a possible D gene (6 bases). From germline, CDR1 is LNHNV and CDR2 YYDKDF (reference sequence). This CDR3 spans 13 amino acids. Trimming cost V 8 bases and J 9 bases, with 17 bases left between them. The CDR3, as DNA: TGTGCCACCTCGTACAGGGCAATAAGTGAGCAGTTCTTC. Its translation: CATSYRAISEQFF.

The genes are TRBV7-6 and TRBJ2-3, with TRBD2 matching over 8 bases. V gave up 4 bases and J gave up 2 bases; unmatched junction bases: 5. CDR1 and CDR2 from the germline V gene are SGHVS and FNYEAQ. This CDR3 has 15 amino acids. The chain's CDR3 is CASSSPGGVTDTQYF. The CDR3 DNA follows: TGTGCCAGCAGCTCTCCGGGGGGGGTCACAGATACGCAGTATTTT.